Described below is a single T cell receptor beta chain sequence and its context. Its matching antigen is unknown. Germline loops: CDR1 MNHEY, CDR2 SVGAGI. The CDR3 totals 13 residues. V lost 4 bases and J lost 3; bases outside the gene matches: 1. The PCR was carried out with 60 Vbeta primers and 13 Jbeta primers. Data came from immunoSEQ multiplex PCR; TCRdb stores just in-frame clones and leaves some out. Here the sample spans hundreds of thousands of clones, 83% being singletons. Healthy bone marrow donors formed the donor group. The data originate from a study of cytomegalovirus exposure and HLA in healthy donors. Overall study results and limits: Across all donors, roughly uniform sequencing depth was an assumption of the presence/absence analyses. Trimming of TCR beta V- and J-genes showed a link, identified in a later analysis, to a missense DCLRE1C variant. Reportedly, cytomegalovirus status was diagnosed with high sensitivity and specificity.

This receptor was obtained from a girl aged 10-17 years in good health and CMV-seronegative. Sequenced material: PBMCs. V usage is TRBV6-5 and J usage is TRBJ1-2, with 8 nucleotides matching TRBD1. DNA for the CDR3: TGTGCCAGCAGTTTACAGGGGGACTATGGCTACACCTTC. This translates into CASSLQGDYGYTF.